Listed here are 10 T cell receptor beta chains from one sample, sequenced in a study of blood T cell repertoires in COVID-19. Profiled with immunoSEQ multiplex PCR; TCRdb holds only in-frame clones, not every one. This sample has 200,000 to 250,000 clones, with roughly 88% found just once. Specimen: peripheral blood. The source is a man aged 45 to 65 with active or convalescent COVID-19.

The rearrangement joins TRBV25-1 to TRBJ1-2; D unclear. Trimming left V 7 bases short and J 4 bases short, with 13 bases between. CDR1 is MGHDK, CDR2 SYGVNS, per germline. CDR3 length: 13 amino acids. As DNA, the CDR3 is TGTGCCAGCACCCTCAGCGGGAGCTATGGCTACACCTTC. It yields the protein CASTLSGSYGYTF.

V is TRBV4-2 and J is TRBJ2-1; 10 nucleotides agree with TRBD1. The germline CDR1 and CDR2 sequences are LGHNA and YNFKEQ. Losses at the gene ends were 4 bases for V and 2 bases for J; bases not matched to a gene: 5. The CDR3 is 16 residues long. The CDR3 DNA reads TGTGCCAGCAGCCTCCGACAGGGGGCTACCTACAATGAGCAGTTCTTC. As protein: CASSLRQGATYNEQFF.

The chain carries TRBV20-1 and TRBJ2-7; the D gene is possibly TRBD1 (5 bases). The CDR3 contains 11 residues. CDR1 and CDR2 (germline): DFQATT, SNEGSKA (reference sequence). The V end was cut by 5 bases, the J end by 5 bases, with 10 bases between. The CDR3 DNA follows: TGCAGTGCTGGCAGGGTACACGAGCAGTACTTC. Protein sequence: CSAGRVHEQYF.

V is TRBV29-1 and J is TRBJ2-7; 8 nucleotides line up with TRBD1. Germline V gene data show CDR1 as SQVTM and CDR2 as ANQGSEA. V trimming: 4 bases; J trimming: 5 bases; junction bases outside the gene matches: 7. The CDR3 is 13 residues long. DNA of the CDR3: TGCAGCGTTGTTGGAGGACAGGGTCACGAGCAGTACTTC. Amino acid sequence: CSVVGGQGHEQYF.

J is TRBJ1-5 and V is TRBV24-1; the match to TRBD1 covers 7 bases. V lost 2 bases, J lost 7 bases, and 7 bases stayed unmatched. There are 15 residues in the CDR3. Germline V gene lookup returns CDR1 KGHDR and CDR2 SFDVKD. This chain's CDR3 is CATSDSTGDGQPQHF. CDR3 bases: TGTGCCACCAGTGATTCCACAGGGGATGGCCAGCCCCAGCATTTT.

The rearrangement links TRBV7-2 to TRBJ2-5, with D perhaps matching TRBD2 (5 bases). Trimming removed 2 bases at V and 1 base at J, with 20 bases between. Per germline, CDR1 SGHTA and CDR2 FQGNSA. This CDR3 has 18 residues. The CDR3 DNA follows: TGTGCCAGCAGCTTACCGAAGCGTATACTAGGGTCCCAAGAGACCCAGTACTTC. Its translation: CASSLPKRILGSQETQYF.

The rearrangement links TRBV18 to TRBJ1-5, with TRBD1 identical over 9 bases. Per germline, CDR1 KGHSH and CDR2 LQKENI. V lost 4 bases, J lost 0 bases, and 4 bases stayed unmatched. The CDR3 runs to 16 residues. The CDR3 sequence: CASSRQGVNSNQPQHF. The CDR3 DNA sequence: TGTGCCAGCTCACGACAGGGGGTTAATAGCAATCAGCCCCAGCATTTT. Together with reference TRBV18 and TRBJ1-5, the CDR3 gives the full variable domain: NAGVMQNPRHLVRRRGQEARLRCSPMKGHSHVYWYRQLPEEGLKFMVYLQKENIIDESGMPKERFSAEFPKEGPSILRIQQVVRGDSAAYFCASSRQGVNSNQPQHFGDGTRLSIL.

The chain carries TRBV30 and TRBJ2-7, with TRBD2 identical over 7 bases. Germline CDR1 GTSNPN, CDR2 SVGIG (reference sequence). V lost 3 bases and J lost 4; bases outside the gene matches: 12. The length of the CDR3 is 15 residues. The CDR3 DNA reads as TGTGCCTGGAGATCCCCCCCTAGCGGAGTTTACGAGCAGTACTTC. It specifies CAWRSPPSGVYEQYF. The full variable domain, its missing parts supplied by reference TRBV30 and TRBJ2-7, is SQTIHQWPATLVQPVGSPLSLECTVEGTSNPNLYWYRQAAGRGLQLLFYSVGIGQISSEVPQNLSASRPQDRQFILSSKKLLLSDSGFYLCAWRSPPSGVYEQYFGPGTRLTVT.

The chain is built from TRBV7-9 and TRBJ2-2, with D possibly being TRBD1 (6 bases). V lost 1 base to trimming and J lost 4 bases, with 7 bases between them. Germline V gene sequence: CDR1 SEHNR, CDR2 FQNEAQ (reference sequence). The CDR3 spans 14 residues. In DNA form, the CDR3 reads TGTGCCAGCAGCTTAGAAGGGGGCACCGGGGAGCTGTTTTTT. Translated: CASSLEGGTGELFF.

CDR3: CASRAGAGETQYF. CDR3 bases: TGCGCCAGCCGCGCGGGAGCGGGGGAGACCCAGTACTTC. The chain recombines TRBV23-1 with TRBJ2-5; 7 bases are a match to TRBD2. TRBV23-1 is labeled an ORF, and its function is uncertain. Germline trimming cut 8 bases from V and 5 bases from J; bases unmatched to any gene: 8. The length of the CDR3 is 13 residues.